This TCR beta chain stems from a study of neurological immune-mediated disorders. Study-wide points: Expansion of TCR clones was greatest in HTLV-1-associated myelopathy and smallest in multiple sclerosis, where it fell below that of healthy controls. Association with the multiple sclerosis repertoire cluster was not found for any clinical or MRI feature.

In this sample, this clonotype turned up many times. As yet, its antigen is unknown. Germline is not matched at one junction end, which may reflect a read error. For the unsorted libraries, 2 million PBMCs stored at -80 C served as input. Synthesis of cDNA was accomplished via 5'RACE employing 10-nucleotide random UMIs. TCRdb used MiXCR to reprocess the 5' RACE reads, holding one entry per CDR3 protein. The sample carries more than 75,000 distinct CDR3 sequences, around 3.4% recorded once. The sample taken for sequencing was PBMCs. The TCR comes from a woman in her 50s with multiple sclerosis.

This CDR3 is CSTRVNTEAFF. CDR3 nucleotide sequence: TGCAGTACTAGGGTGAACACTGAAGCTTTCTTT. The rearrangement links TRBV20-1 to TRBJ1-1; no reliable D call. Germline lookup yields CDR1 DFQATT and CDR2 SNEGSKA (reference sequence). The CDR3 runs 11 residues.